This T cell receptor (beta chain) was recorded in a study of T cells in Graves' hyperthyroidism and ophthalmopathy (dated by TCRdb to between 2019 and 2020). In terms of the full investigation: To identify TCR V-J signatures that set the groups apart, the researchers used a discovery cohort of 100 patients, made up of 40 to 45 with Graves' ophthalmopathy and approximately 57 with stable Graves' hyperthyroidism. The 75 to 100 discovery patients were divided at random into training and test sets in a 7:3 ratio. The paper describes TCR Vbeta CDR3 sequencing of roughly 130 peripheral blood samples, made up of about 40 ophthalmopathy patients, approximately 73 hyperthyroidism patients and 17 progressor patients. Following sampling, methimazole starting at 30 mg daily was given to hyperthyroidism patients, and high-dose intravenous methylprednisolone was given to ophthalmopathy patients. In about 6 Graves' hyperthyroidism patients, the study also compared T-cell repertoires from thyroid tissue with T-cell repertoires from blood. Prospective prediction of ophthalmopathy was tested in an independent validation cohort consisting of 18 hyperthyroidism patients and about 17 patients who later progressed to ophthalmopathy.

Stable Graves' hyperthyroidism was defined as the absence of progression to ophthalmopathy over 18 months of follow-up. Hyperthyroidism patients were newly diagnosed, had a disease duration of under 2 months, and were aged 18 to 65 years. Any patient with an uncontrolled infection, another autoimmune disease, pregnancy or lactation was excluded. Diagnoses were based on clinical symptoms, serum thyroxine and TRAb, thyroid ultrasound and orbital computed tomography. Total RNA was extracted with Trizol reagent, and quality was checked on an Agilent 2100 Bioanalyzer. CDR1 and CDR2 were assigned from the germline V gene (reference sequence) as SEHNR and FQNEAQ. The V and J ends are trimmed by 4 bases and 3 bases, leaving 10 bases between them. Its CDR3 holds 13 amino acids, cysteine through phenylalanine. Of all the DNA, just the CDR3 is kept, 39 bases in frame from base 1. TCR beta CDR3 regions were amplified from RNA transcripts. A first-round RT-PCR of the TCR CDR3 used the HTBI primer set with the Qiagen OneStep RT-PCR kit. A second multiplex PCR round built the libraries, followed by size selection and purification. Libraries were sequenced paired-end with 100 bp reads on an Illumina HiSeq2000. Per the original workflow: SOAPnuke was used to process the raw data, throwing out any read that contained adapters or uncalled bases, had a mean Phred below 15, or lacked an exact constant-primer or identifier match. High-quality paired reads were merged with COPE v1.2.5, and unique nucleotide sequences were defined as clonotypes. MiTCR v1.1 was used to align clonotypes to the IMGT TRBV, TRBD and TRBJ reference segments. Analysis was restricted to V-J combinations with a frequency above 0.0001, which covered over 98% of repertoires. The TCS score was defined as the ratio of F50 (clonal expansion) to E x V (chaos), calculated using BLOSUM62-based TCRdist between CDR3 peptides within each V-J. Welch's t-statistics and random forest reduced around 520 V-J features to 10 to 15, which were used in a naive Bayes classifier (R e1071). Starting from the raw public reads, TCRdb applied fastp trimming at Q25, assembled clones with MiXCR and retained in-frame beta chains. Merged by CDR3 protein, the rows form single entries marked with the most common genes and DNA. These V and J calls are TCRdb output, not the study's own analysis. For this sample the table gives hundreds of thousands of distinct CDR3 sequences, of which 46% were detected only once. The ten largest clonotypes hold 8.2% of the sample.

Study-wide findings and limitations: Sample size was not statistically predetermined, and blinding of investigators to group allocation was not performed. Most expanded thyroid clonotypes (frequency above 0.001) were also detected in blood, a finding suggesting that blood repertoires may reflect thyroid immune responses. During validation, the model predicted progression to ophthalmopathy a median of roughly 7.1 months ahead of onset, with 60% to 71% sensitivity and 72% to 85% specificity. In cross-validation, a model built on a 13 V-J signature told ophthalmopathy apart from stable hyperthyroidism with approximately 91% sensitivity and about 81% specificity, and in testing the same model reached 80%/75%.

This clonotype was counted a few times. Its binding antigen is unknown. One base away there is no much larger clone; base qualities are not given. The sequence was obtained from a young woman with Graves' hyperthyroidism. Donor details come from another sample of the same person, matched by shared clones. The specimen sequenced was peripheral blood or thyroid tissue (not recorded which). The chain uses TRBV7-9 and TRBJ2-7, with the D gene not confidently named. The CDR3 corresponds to CASSSPTGYEQYF. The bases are TGTGCCAGCAGCTCCCCGACCGGCTACGAGCAGTACTTC.